One sample yielded the 22 T cell receptor beta chains listed below, sequenced in a study of siplizumab effects on memory and regulatory T cells (dated by TCRdb to about 2019). Library method: the immunoSEQ multiplex PCR assay. Here the immuneACCESS table is served through TCRdb, limited to in-frame sequences with V and J called. Missing clones are a known gap in these copies; in checked studies unresolved V genes cover under half, and the rest lacks a known reason. The sample yields about 82,000 clones; over 80% were counted once. The ten largest clones capture around 1.4% of the sample. Sequences were obtained from Tregs sorted from blood. These receptors all stem from a human donor in good health.

J is TRBJ1-1 and V is TRBV18; no definite D call. This CDR3 has 15 residues. Germline V gene sequence: CDR1 KGHSH, CDR2 LQKENI. V lost 0 bases and J lost 3, with 11 bases in between. This CDR3 is CASSPPGLIHTEAFF. DNA for the CDR3: TGTGCCAGCTCACCACCGGGGTTAATTCACACTGAAGCTTTCTTT. Full variable domain (outside the CDR3, taken from reference TRBV18 and TRBJ1-1): NAGVMQNPRHLVRRRGQEARLRCSPMKGHSHVYWYRQLPEEGLKFMVYLQKENIIDESGMPKERFSAEFPKEGPSILRIQQVVRGDSAAYFCASSPPGLIHTEAFFGQGTRLTVV.

V and J are TRBV2 and TRBJ1-1, with TRBD1 as a possible D gene (5 bases). In germline, CDR1 is SNHLY, CDR2 FYNNEI. This CDR3 has 13 residues. Trimming shortened V by 9 bases and J by 0 bases, and 11 bases separated the two germline ends. The CDR3 reads CARSRQMNTEAFF. The CDR3 DNA reads TGTGCCAGGTCACGACAGATGAACACTGAAGCTTTCTTT.

The chain combines TRBV5-8 with TRBJ2-2; D may be TRBD1 or TRBD2 (5 bases each). Germline-derived CDR1 and CDR2 are SGHTS and YDEGEE. V was cut by 1 base and J by 6 bases, with 13 bases left in between. The CDR3 is made up of 15 amino acids. CDR3 nucleotides: TGTGCCAGCAGCTTGTCGGGGCGAATCGCCGGGGAGCTGTTTTTT. It codes for CASSLSGRIAGELFF.

This chain uses TRBV9 with TRBJ2-7; D is unresolved. Trimming shortened V by 4 bases and J by 0 bases, and 11 bases separated the two germline ends. The germline CDR1 and CDR2 sequences are SGDLS and YYNGEE. The CDR3 is made up of 14 amino acids. The CDR3 DNA is TGTGCCAGCAGCCCAGATGGGTACTCCTACGAGCAGTACTTC. It encodes CASSPDGYSYEQYF.

The CDR3 coding sequence is TGTGCCAGCAGTCGTGTTCATCGCTCCTATGGCTACACCTTC. Translating gives CASSRVHRSYGYTF. The chain employs TRBV6-5 and TRBJ1-2; D is undetermined. V was shortened by 5 bases and J by 4 bases, with 14 bases between the two germline ends. The CDR3 runs 14 residues. The germline gives CDR1 MNHEY, CDR2 SVGAGI.

The sample holds one count of this clone. A read error may account for a junction end that differs from germline. The CDR3 DNA follows: TGTGCCAGCTCCCCACAGGGTTGGGCTGGGGCCAACGTCCTGACTTTC. Translated, it gives CASSPQGWAGANVLTF. The chain uses TRBV18 and TRBJ2-6; D may be TRBD1 (6 bases). Germline V gene sequence: CDR1 KGHSH, CDR2 LQKENI. The CDR3 runs to 16 residues. The full variable domain, with the rest looked up from reference TRBV18 and TRBJ2-6, is NAGVMQNPRHLVRRRGQEARLRCSPMKGHSHVYWYRQLPEEGLKFMVYLQKENIIDESGMPKERFSAEFPKEGPSILRIQQVVRGDSAAYFCASSPQGWAGANVLTFGAGSRLTVL.

As for this clone: At one boundary the junction diverges from the germline segment, which might be a read error. CDR3 amino acids: CACNEYGLWLF. CDR3 bases: TGTGCCTGCAACGAATATGGGTTATGGTTATTT. The V call is TRBV30, the J call TRBJ1-1, with D hard to call. Germline lookup yields CDR1 GTSNPN and CDR2 SVGIG (reference sequence). CDR3 length: 11 amino acids.

The V gene is TRBV5-6, the J gene TRBJ2-6; D uncertain. Trimming removed 6 bases from V and 2 bases from J, with 9 bases in between. This CDR3 is built from 14 residues. Germline values: CDR1 SGHDT, CDR2 YYEEEE. DNA for the CDR3: TGTGCCAGCACGGGCAGGACTGGGGCCAACGTCCTGACTTTC. Encoded protein: CASTGRTGANVLTF.

This clone showed up just a few times. V and J are TRBV7-9 and TRBJ1-1; D possibly corresponds to TRBD1 (5 bases). V lost 3 bases, J lost 8 bases, and 10 bases lay in between. Germline V gene lookup returns CDR1 SEHNR and CDR2 FQNEAQ (reference sequence). This CDR3 region has 12 residues. The CDR3 here is CASSFSGTEAFF. The CDR3 DNA is TGTGCCAGCAGCTTTTCCGGGACGGAAGCTTTCTTT.

This clone was observed a few times. The chain combines TRBV30 with TRBJ2-7; the D call may be TRBD1 or TRBD2 (5 bases each). With 1 base removed from V and 0 bases from J, the gap between germline ends came to 10 bases. This CDR3 is built from 14 residues. Looked up from germline, CDR1 is GTSNPN and CDR2 is SVGIG (reference sequence). CDR3 sequence (DNA): TGTGCCTGGAGTGCCGGGACGGGCTCCTACGAGCAGTACTTC. This sequence encodes CAWSAGTGSYEQYF.

For this clone: Other DNA sequences in the same sample also yield this CDR3. The chain is built from TRBV5-4 and TRBJ1-1; D remains unclear. This CDR3 contains 15 residues. V was cut by 0 bases and J by 0 bases, with 9 bases left in between. Germline CDR1 reads SGHNT; CDR2 reads YYREEE (reference sequence). CDR3 loop: CASSLAGVMNTEAFF. DNA of the CDR3: TGTGCCAGCAGCTTGGCTGGGGTTATGAACACTGAAGCTTTCTTT.

V gene TRBV19 combines with J gene TRBJ2-3; D uncertain. Germline V gene data show CDR1 as LNHDA and CDR2 as SQIVND (reference sequence). V lost 5 bases, J lost 0 bases, and 18 bases lay in between. The CDR3 loop spans 17 amino acids. This CDR3 is CASSLTLLAVSTDTQYF. The CDR3 nucleotides are TGTGCCAGTAGTCTCACCCTCCTGGCGGTTAGCACAGATACGCAGTATTTT. Supplemented by reference TRBV19 and TRBJ2-3, the full variable domain reads DGGITQSPKYLFRKEGQNVTLSCEQNLNHDAMYWYRQDPGQGLRLIYYSQIVNDFQKGDIAEGYSVSREKKESFPLTVTSAQKNPTAFYLCASSLTLLAVSTDTQYFGPGTRLTVL.

The V gene is TRBV7-2, the J gene TRBJ2-5; 8 nucleotides align to TRBD1. There are 13 residues in the CDR3. J lost 4 bases, V lost 2 bases, and 0 bases had no gene match. Per the germline V gene, CDR1 is SGHTA and CDR2 is FQGNSA. Here the CDR3 reads CASSLQGAETQYF. The DNA of the CDR3 is TGTGCCAGCAGCTTACAGGGGGCAGAGACCCAGTACTTC.

V gene TRBV18 combines with J gene TRBJ2-3; no reliable D call. From germline, CDR1 is KGHSH and CDR2 LQKENI. Trimming pared 6 bases from V and 2 bases from J, leaving 9 bases between. The CDR3 is made up of 13 amino acids. CDR3 protein: CASSRIITDTQYF. The DNA of the CDR3 is TGTGCCAGCTCTAGGATTATCACAGATACGCAGTATTTT.

The chain has TRBV19 and TRBJ1-1; D perhaps matches TRBD1 (6 bases). V lost 6 bases, J lost 4 bases, and 15 bases lay in between. The length of the CDR3 is 14 residues. Germline CDR1 and CDR2: LNHDA and SQIVND (reference sequence). The CDR3 loop is CASSQTGFGTEAFF. The CDR3 DNA follows: TGTGCCAGTAGCCAAACAGGGTTCGGCACTGAAGCTTTCTTT.

This sequence joins TRBV20-1 and TRBJ2-3; unclear D gene. The CDR3 length is 11 residues. Germline CDR1 is DFQATT and CDR2 is SNEGSKA (reference sequence). Trimming removed 3 bases at V and 6 bases at J, with 7 bases between. For the CDR3, the DNA is TGCAGTGCTAGGGGGTCGGATACGCAGTATTTT. Its protein is CSARGSDTQYF.

V is TRBV28 and J is TRBJ2-5; D ambiguous. CDR1 and CDR2 from the germline V gene are MDHEN and SYDVKM. Trimming cost V 4 bases and J 11 bases, with 17 bases left between them. There are 13 residues in the CDR3. This chain's CDR3 is CASSSVLSRMQYF. The CDR3 nucleotides are TGTGCCAGCAGTTCCGTTCTGAGTAGAATGCAGTACTTC. The complete variable domain, with remaining parts taken from reference TRBV28 and TRBJ2-5, reads DVKVTQSSRYLVKRTGEKVFLECVQDMDHENMFWYRQDPGLGLRLIYFSYDVKMKEKGDIPEGYSVSREKKERFSLILESASTNQTSMYLCASSSVLSRMQYFGPGTRLLVL.

The chain employs TRBV11-2 and TRBJ2-5; no clear D. Germline V gene data show CDR1 as SGHAT and CDR2 as FQNNGV. V gave up 4 bases and J gave up 5 bases, with 11 bases separating them. The length of the CDR3 is 13 residues. The DNA of the CDR3 is TGTGCCAGCAGCTCCTCCTCGGCGGAGACCCAGTACTTC. The encoded protein is CASSSSSAETQYF.

The chain carries TRBV19 and TRBJ2-3; the D is unclear. Germline values: CDR1 LNHDA, CDR2 SQIVND (reference sequence). The germline V and J ends were trimmed by 5 bases and 2 bases, with 11 bases remaining between them. The CDR3 is 14 amino acids. In nucleotides, the CDR3 is TGTGCCAGTAGTTTGCCCGAGGTCACAGATACGCAGTATTTT. Amino acids: CASSLPEVTDTQYF. Looking up the rest from reference TRBV19 and TRBJ2-3 gives the full variable domain: DGGITQSPKYLFRKEGQNVTLSCEQNLNHDAMYWYRQDPGQGLRLIYYSQIVNDFQKGDIAEGYSVSREKKESFPLTVTSAQKNPTAFYLCASSLPEVTDTQYFGPGTRLTVL.

This chain uses TRBV12-1 with TRBJ1-1. TRBV12-1 is a pseudogene locus. This CDR3 contains 13 residues. CDR3 sequence (DNA): TGTGCCAGCAGCGCCCCCTTCCGGGCTGAAGCTTTCTTT. Its protein product is CASSAPFRAEAFF.

The chain joins TRBV18 to TRBJ2-3; D call uncertain. The CDR3 extends over 15 amino acids. Germline V gene lookup returns CDR1 KGHSH and CDR2 LQKENI. The V end was cut by 4 bases, the J end by 0 bases, with 11 bases between. The CDR3 region is CASSLFSSSTDTQYF. CDR3 nucleotide sequence: TGTGCCAGCTCACTTTTTTCATCGAGCACAGATACGCAGTATTTT.

The V call is TRBV6-1, the J call TRBJ2-1, with 10 bases lining up with TRBD1. V lost 8 bases and J lost 9; bases outside the gene matches: 4. This CDR3 has 12 amino acids. Germline lookup yields CDR1 MNHNS and CDR2 SASEGT. The CDR3 DNA reads TGTGCCAGCGGGACAGGGGTTTTTGAGCAGTTCTTC. It yields the protein CASGTGVFEQFF.